The 15 T cell receptor beta chains below come from one sample, sequenced in a study of T cells in Graves' hyperthyroidism and ophthalmopathy. RNA transcripts provided the source from which TCR beta CDR3 regions were amplified. TCR CDR3 regions were first amplified by RT-PCR with HTBI primers. TCRdb re-called the multiplex PCR reads through MiXCR, storing one row per CDR3 protein. The sample holds about 690,000 distinct CDR3 sequences, roughly 17% seen once. The sample was blood. These receptors came from a man in his fifties or sixties with Graves' hyperthyroidism.

This clonotype was observed a few times. The rearrangement links TRBV6-6 to TRBJ1-2; the D is unclear. There are 13 residues in the CDR3. Germline CDR1 and CDR2: MNHNY and SVGAGI (reference sequence). V lost 0 bases, J lost 7 bases, and 9 bases lay in between. For the CDR3, the DNA is TGTGCCAGCAGTTACTCGTTAGGCTCTGGCTACACCTTC. It encodes CASSYSLGSGYTF.

This clonotype was found many times. The V gene is TRBV9, the J gene TRBJ2-2; D remains ambiguous. Germline CDR1 SGDLS, CDR2 YYNGEE. V lost 4 bases and J lost 6, with 10 bases in between. The CDR3 is 13 amino acids. The CDR3 sequence is CASSLIGSGELFF. For the CDR3, the DNA is TGTGCCAGCAGCCTTATTGGTTCCGGGGAGCTGTTTTTT.

This clonotype was recorded at least ten times. This rearrangement joins TRBV2 to TRBJ2-1; 9 nucleotides agree with TRBD2. Germline loops: CDR1 SNHLY, CDR2 FYNNEI. V lost 6 bases to trimming and J lost 7 bases; unmatched junction nucleotides: 7. This CDR3 is 14 amino acids long. The CDR3 region is CASRLAGGWNEQFF. The CDR3 region has the DNA TGTGCCAGCAGACTAGCGGGTGGTTGGAATGAGCAGTTCTTC.

This clonotype showed up many times. The chain carries TRBV6-1 and TRBJ1-6, with unresolved D. V shed 5 bases and J shed 8 bases, with 19 bases lying between them. Germline V gene lookup returns CDR1 MNHNS and CDR2 SASEGT. CDR3 length: 16 residues. The CDR3 reads CASSSEISSAYSPLHF. CDR3 nucleotides: TGTGCCAGCAGTTCAGAGATCTCGTCTGCTTATTCACCCCTCCACTTT.

This clonotype came up many times. V gene TRBV28 combines with J gene TRBJ1-2, with a possible D match to TRBD1 (5 bases). The CDR3 is made up of 13 amino acids. CDR1 is MDHEN and CDR2 is SYDVKM in the germline V gene. V lost 6 bases to trimming and J lost 7 bases, with 15 bases between them. CDR3 in DNA: TGTGCCAGCAGCCCTAGATGGGGGGGTGGCTACACCTTC. As protein: CASSPRWGGGYTF.

This clonotype was picked up a small number of times. The rearrangement joins TRBV20-1 to TRBJ2-5, with 10 bases aligning to TRBD1. The germline V gene encodes CDR1 DFQATT and CDR2 SNEGSKA (reference sequence). This CDR3 is 15 amino acids long. After removal of 4 bases from V and 4 bases from J, the junction contained 9 bases not matched to a gene. CDR3 nucleotide sequence: TGCAGTGCTATCAAACCGGACAGGGGGTCAGAGACCCAGTACTTC. Translation gives CSAIKPDRGSETQYF.

The chain has TRBV7-2 and TRBJ2-7; 8 bases fit TRBD2. The CDR3 contains 15 residues. Trimming cost V 1 base and J 4 bases; bases outside gene matches: 6. CDR1 and CDR2 from the germline V gene are SGHTA and FQGNSA. The CDR3 region has the DNA TGTGCCAGCAGCTTAGTCCGGGAGGGCCATTACGAGCAGTACTTC. Protein sequence: CASSLVREGHYEQYF.

About this clonotype itself: An end of the junction differs from the germline gene, which may be a read error. V gene TRBV14 combines with J gene TRBJ2-5, with 8 bases lining up with TRBD2. Germline V gives CDR1 SGHDN, CDR2 FVKESK. The CDR3 is 13 amino acids. DNA of the CDR3: TGTGCCAGCAGCCAAACTGGGAGCGGGAGAGTCAACTTC. Residues: CASSQTGSGRVNF.

This clonotype was observed at least ten times. The rearrangement joins TRBV27 to TRBJ2-7; D remains unclear. Germline CDR1 is MNHEY and CDR2 is SMNVEV (reference sequence). The CDR3 covers 13 residues. Trimming took off 5 bases at V and 3 bases at J, with 11 bases between the two ends. As DNA, the CDR3 is TGTGCCAGCAGTAGTAATCCGCACTACGAGCAGTACTTC. Its translation is CASSSNPHYEQYF.

The chain uses TRBV10-1 and TRBJ2-2, with D possibly matching TRBD1 (5 bases). V lost 10 bases to trimming and J lost 4 bases, with 13 bases between them. The CDR3 is 13 residues long. Per germline, CDR1 WNHNN and CDR2 SYGVQD (reference sequence). The CDR3 loop reads CATTAYLTGELFF. The CDR3 bases are TGCGCCACGACAGCGTACCTCACCGGGGAGCTGTTTTTT.

This clonotype was seen only a few times. The chain links TRBV18 to TRBJ1-1; D ambiguous. Germline CDR1 reads KGHSH; CDR2 reads LQKENI. With 4 bases removed from V and 8 bases from J, the gap between germline ends came to 14 bases. The CDR3 loop spans 13 amino acids. The CDR3 DNA follows: TGTGCCAGCTCACTGACAACGGACCGAGAAGCTTTCTTT. It is translated as CASSLTTDREAFF.

The V call is TRBV28, the J call TRBJ2-2, with TRBD2 matching 7 bases. Germline CDR1 and CDR2: MDHEN and SYDVKM. V dropped 3 bases and J dropped 4; count of bases not matched to a gene: 5. The CDR3 covers 15 residues. For the CDR3, the DNA is TGTGCCAGCAGTTTTCCAGGGAGGGCCACCGGGGAGCTGTTTTTT. Its protein product is CASSFPGRATGELFF.

This clonotype was counted ten times or more. This rearrangement joins TRBV6-1 to TRBJ2-7; D perhaps matches TRBD2 (6 bases). The germline V gene has CDR1 MNHNS and CDR2 SASEGT. The V end lost 6 bases, the J end lost 1 base, and 16 bases lay between the germline ends. The length of the CDR3 is 15 residues. CDR3 DNA sequence: TGTGCCAGCAGGGGTAGCGGTTACGAATCCTACGAGCAGTACTTC. The encoded protein is CASRGSGYESYEQYF.

This clonotype has a count of ten or more. The chain has TRBV19 and TRBJ1-1; 7 bases align to TRBD1. Unmatched junction bases numbered 12, after V lost 3 bases and J lost 8 bases. This CDR3 comprises 15 residues. The germline V gene encodes CDR1 LNHDA and CDR2 SQIVND (reference sequence). CDR3 coding DNA: TGTGCCAGTAGTATTCTCGACGGGACAGCGATAGAAGCTTTCTTT. As protein: CASSILDGTAIEAFF.

The V and J genes are TRBV29-1 and TRBJ2-7, with a weak D call TRBD2 (5 bases). V lost 6 bases and J lost 5, with 17 bases in between. This CDR3 comprises 13 residues. Germline CDR1 SQVTM, CDR2 ANQGSEA. CDR3 protein: CSVQKPGGDEQYF. In DNA, the CDR3 is TGCAGCGTGCAAAAGCCTGGAGGAGACGAGCAGTACTTC.